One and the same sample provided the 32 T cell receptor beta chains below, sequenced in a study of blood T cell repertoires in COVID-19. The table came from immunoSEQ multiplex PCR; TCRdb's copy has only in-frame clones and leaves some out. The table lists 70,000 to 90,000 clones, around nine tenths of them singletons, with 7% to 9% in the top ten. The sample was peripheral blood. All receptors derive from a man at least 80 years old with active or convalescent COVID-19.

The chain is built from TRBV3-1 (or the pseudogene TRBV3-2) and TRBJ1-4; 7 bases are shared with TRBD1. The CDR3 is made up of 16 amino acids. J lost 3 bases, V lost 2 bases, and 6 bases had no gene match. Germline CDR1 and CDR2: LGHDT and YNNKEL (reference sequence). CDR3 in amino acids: CASSQRQGLANEKLFF. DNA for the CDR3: TGTGCCAGCAGCCAAAGACAGGGCTTGGCTAATGAAAAACTGTTTTTT.

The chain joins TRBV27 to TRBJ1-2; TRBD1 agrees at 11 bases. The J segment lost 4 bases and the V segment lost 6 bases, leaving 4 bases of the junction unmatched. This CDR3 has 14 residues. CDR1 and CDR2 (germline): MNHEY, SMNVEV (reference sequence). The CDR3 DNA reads TGTGCCAGCAGCTGGACAGGGGGCGCCTATGGCTACACCTTC. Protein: CASSWTGGAYGYTF.

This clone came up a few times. The chain's CDR3 is CASSAQGWEQFF. The CDR3 DNA follows: TGTGCCAGCAGTGCCCAGGGGTGGGAGCAGTTCTTC. V gene TRBV2 combines with J gene TRBJ2-1, with D perhaps matching TRBD1 (6 bases). This CDR3 has 12 residues. Germline CDR1 SNHLY, CDR2 FYNNEI. Trimming removed 4 bases at V and 10 bases at J, with 11 bases between.

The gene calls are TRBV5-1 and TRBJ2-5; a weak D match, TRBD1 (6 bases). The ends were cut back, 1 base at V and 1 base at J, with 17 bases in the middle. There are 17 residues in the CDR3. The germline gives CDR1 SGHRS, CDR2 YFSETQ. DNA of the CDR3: TGCGCCAGCAGCTTGTCGCCGACAGGTCCGACCCAAGAGACCCAGTACTTC. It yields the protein CASSLSPTGPTQETQYF.

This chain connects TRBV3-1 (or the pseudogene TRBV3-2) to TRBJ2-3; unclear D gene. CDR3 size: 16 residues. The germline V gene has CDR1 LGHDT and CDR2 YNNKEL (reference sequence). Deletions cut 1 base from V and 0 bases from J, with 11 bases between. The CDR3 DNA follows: TGTGCCAGCAGCCAAGGCAGAGACACTAGCACAGATACGCAGTATTTT. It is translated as CASSQGRDTSTDTQYF.

Written as DNA, the CDR3 is TGTGCCAGCAATGAGGGGGGACAGCCCGTTGAAAAACTGTTTTTT. Translated, it gives CASNEGGQPVEKLFF. The V call is TRBV2, the J call TRBJ1-4; 7 bases map to TRBD1. The V segment lost 7 bases and the J segment 7 bases; nucleotides outside the gene matches: 12. Germline CDR1 is SNHLY and CDR2 is FYNNEI. CDR3 length: 15 residues.

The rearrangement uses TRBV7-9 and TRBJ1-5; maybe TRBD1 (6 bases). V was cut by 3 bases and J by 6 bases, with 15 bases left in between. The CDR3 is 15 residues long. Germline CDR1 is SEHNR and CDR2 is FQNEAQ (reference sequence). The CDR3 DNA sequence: TGTGCCAGCAGCTTCGGACAGAGTGGCAGTCAGCCCCAGCATTTT. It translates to CASSFGQSGSQPQHF.

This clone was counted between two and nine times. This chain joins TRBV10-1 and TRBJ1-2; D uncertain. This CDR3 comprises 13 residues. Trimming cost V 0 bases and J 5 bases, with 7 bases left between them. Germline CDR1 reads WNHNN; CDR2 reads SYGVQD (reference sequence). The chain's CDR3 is CASSESGGYGYTF. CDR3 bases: TGCGCCAGCAGTGAGTCAGGAGGGTATGGCTACACCTTC.

This CDR3 is CASSPGQETQYF. The CDR3 bases are TGTGCCAGCAGCCCCGGTCAAGAGACCCAGTACTTC. The chain uses TRBV6-5 and TRBJ2-5; D is undetermined. V lost 6 bases, J lost 2 bases, and 7 bases lay in between. CDR1 MNHEY and CDR2 SVGAGI come from the germline V gene. This CDR3 region has 12 residues.

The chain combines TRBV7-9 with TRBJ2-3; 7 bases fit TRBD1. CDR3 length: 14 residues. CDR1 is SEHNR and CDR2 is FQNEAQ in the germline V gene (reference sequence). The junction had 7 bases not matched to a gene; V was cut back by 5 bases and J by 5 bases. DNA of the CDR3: TGTGCCAGCAGCGGAAGGACAGGTGGAGATACGCAGTATTTT. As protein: CASSGRTGGDTQYF.

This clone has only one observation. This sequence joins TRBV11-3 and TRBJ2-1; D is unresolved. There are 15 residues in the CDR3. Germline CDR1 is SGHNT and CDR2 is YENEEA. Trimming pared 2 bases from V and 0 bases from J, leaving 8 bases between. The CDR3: CASSLYGYSYNEQFF. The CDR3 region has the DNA TGTGCCAGCAGCTTATACGGGTACTCCTACAATGAGCAGTTCTTC.

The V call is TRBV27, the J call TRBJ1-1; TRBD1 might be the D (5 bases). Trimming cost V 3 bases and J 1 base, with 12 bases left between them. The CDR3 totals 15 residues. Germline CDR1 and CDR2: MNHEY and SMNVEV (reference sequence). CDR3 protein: CASSFSGVGNTEAFF. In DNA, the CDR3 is TGTGCCAGCAGTTTCTCGGGGGTTGGGAACACTGAAGCTTTCTTT.

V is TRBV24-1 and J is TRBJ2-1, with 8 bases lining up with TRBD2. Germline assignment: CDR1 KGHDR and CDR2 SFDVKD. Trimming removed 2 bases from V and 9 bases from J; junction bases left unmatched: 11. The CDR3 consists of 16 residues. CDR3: CATSDSREGLGVEQFF. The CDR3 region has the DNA TGTGCCACCAGTGATTCACGGGAGGGCCTCGGGGTTGAGCAGTTCTTC.

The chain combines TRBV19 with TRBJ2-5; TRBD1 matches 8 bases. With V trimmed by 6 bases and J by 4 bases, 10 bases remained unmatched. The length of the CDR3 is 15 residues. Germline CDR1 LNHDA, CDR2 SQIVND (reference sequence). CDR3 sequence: CASSLTQGAGETQYF. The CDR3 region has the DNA TGTGCCAGTAGCCTCACCCAGGGGGCCGGAGAGACCCAGTACTTC. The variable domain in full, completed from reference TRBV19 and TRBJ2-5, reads DGGITQSPKYLFRKEGQNVTLSCEQNLNHDAMYWYRQDPGQGLRLIYYSQIVNDFQKGDIAEGYSVSREKKESFPLTVTSAQKNPTAFYLCASSLTQGAGETQYFGPGTRLLVL.

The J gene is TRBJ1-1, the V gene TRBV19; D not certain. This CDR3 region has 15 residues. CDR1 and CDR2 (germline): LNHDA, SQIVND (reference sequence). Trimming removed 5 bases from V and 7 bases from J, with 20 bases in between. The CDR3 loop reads CASSARSVGTVEAFF. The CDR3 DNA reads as TGTGCCAGTAGTGCCCGCTCGGTCGGTACGGTTGAAGCTTTCTTT.

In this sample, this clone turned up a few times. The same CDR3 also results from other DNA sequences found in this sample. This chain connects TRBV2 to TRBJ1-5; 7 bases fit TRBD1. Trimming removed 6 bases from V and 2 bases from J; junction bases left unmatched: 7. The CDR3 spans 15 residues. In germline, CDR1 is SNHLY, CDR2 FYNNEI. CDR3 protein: CASRPQGVGNQPQHF. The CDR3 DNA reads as TGTGCCAGCAGACCCCAGGGGGTAGGCAATCAGCCCCAGCATTTT.

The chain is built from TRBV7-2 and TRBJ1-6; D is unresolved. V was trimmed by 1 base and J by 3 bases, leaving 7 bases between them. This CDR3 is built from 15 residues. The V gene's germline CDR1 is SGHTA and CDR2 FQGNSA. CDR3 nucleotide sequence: TGTGCCAGCAGCTTAGGGCGGATCTATAATTCACCCCTCCACTTT. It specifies CASSLGRIYNSPLHF.

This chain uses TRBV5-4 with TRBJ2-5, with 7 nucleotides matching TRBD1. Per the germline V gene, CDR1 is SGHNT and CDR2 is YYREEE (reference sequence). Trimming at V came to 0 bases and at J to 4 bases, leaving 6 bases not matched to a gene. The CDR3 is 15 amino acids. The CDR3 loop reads CASSLDAQGLETQYF. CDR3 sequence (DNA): TGTGCCAGCAGCTTGGATGCACAGGGGTTAGAGACCCAGTACTTC.

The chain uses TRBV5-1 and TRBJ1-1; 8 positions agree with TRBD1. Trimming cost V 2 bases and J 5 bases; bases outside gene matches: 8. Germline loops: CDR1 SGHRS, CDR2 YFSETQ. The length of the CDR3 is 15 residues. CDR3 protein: CASSFSGGQRTEAFF. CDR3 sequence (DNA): TGCGCCAGCAGCTTCTCAGGGGGCCAGAGGACTGAAGCTTTCTTT.

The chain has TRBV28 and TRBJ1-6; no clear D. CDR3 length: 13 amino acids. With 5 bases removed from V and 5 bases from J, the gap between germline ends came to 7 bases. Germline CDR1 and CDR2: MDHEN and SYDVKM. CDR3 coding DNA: TGTGCCAGCAGTAACGACAATAATTCACCCCTCCACTTT. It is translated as CASSNDNNSPLHF.

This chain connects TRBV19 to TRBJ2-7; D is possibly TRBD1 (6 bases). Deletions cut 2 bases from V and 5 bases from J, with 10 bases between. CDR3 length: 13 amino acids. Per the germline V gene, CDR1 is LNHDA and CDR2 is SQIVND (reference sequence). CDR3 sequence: CASSIMGADEQYV. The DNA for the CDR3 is TGTGCCAGTAGTATAATGGGGGCAGACGAGCAGTACGTC.

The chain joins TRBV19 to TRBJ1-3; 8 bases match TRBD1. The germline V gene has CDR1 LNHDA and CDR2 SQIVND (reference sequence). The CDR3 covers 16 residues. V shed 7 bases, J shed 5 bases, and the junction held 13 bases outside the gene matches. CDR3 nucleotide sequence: TGTGCCAGTAATCTCGGGACAGGTTCGTTTCGAAACACCATATATTTT. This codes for CASNLGTGSFRNTIYF. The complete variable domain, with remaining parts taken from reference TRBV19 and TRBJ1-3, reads DGGITQSPKYLFRKEGQNVTLSCEQNLNHDAMYWYRQDPGQGLRLIYYSQIVNDFQKGDIAEGYSVSREKKESFPLTVTSAQKNPTAFYLCASNLGTGSFRNTIYFGEGSWLTVV.

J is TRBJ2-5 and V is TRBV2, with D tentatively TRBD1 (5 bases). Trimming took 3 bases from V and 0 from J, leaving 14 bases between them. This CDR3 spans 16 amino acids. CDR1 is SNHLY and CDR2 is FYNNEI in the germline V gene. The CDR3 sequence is CASSESTQANQETQYF. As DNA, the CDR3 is TGTGCCAGCAGTGAGAGTACACAGGCCAACCAAGAGACCCAGTACTTC.

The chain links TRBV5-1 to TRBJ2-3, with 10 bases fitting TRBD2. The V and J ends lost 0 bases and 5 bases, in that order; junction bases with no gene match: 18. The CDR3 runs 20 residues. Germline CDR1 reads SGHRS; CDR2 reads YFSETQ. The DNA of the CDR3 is TGCGCCAGCAGCTTGGGTGCTAGCGGGGGCCTCTTGAGAGGTAGAGATACGCAGTATTTT. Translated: CASSLGASGGLLRGRDTQYF.

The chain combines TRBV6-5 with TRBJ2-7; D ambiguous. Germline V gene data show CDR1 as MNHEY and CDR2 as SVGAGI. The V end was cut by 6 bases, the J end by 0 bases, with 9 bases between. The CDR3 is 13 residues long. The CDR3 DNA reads TGTGCCAGCAGACCGACGGGCTCCTACGAGCAGTACGTC. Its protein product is CASRPTGSYEQYV.

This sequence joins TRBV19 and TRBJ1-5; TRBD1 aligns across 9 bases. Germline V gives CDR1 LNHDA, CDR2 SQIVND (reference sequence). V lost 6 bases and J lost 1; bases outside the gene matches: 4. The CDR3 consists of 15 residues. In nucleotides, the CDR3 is TGTGCCAGTAGAACAGGGGGCGCAAGCAATCAGCCCCAGCATTTT. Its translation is CASRTGGASNQPQHF. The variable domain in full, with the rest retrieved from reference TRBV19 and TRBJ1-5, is DGGITQSPKYLFRKEGQNVTLSCEQNLNHDAMYWYRQDPGQGLRLIYYSQIVNDFQKGDIAEGYSVSREKKESFPLTVTSAQKNPTAFYLCASRTGGASNQPQHFGDGTRLSIL.

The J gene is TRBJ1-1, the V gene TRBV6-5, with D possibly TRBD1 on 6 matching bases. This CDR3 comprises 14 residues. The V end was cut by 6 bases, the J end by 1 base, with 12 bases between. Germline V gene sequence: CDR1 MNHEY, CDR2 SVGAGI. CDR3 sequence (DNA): TGTGCCAGCAGCACGACAGGACGGAACACTGAAGCTTTCTTT. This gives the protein CASSTTGRNTEAFF.

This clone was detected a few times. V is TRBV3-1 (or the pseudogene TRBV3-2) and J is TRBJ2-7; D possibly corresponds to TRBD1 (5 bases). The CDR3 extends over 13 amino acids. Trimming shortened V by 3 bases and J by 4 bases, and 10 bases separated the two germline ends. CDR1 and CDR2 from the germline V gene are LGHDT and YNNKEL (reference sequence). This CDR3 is CASSHGAAYEQYV. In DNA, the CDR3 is TGTGCCAGCAGCCATGGGGCTGCGTACGAGCAGTACGTC.

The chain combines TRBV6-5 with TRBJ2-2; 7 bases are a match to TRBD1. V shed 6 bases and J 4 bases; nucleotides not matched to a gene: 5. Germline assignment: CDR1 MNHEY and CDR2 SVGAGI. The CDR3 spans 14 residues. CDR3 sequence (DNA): TGTGCCAGCAGCAGTACAGGGGCCACCGGGGAGCTGTTTTTT. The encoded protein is CASSSTGATGELFF.

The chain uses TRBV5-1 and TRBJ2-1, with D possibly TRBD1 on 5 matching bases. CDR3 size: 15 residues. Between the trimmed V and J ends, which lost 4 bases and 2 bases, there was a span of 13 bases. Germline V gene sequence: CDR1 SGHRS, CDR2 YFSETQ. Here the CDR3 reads CASSNTGEAYNEQFF. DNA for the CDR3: TGCGCCAGCAGCAACACAGGTGAAGCCTACAATGAGCAGTTCTTC.

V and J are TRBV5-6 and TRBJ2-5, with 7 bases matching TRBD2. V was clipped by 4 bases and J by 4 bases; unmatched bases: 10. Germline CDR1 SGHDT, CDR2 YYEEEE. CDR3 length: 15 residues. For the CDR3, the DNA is TGTGCCAGCAGCACCCTAGGGGAGGGTTCAGAGACCCAGTACTTC. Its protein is CASSTLGEGSETQYF.

CDR3 residues: CASSFGGSYEQYV. In nucleotides, the CDR3 is TGTGCCAGCAGCTTTGGAGGCTCCTACGAGCAGTACGTC. The rearrangement uses TRBV11-2 and TRBJ2-7, with TRBD2 as a possible D gene (5 bases). Germline-derived CDR1 and CDR2 are SGHAT and FQNNGV. V was trimmed by 3 bases and J by 0 bases, leaving 6 bases between them. This CDR3 is built from 13 residues.